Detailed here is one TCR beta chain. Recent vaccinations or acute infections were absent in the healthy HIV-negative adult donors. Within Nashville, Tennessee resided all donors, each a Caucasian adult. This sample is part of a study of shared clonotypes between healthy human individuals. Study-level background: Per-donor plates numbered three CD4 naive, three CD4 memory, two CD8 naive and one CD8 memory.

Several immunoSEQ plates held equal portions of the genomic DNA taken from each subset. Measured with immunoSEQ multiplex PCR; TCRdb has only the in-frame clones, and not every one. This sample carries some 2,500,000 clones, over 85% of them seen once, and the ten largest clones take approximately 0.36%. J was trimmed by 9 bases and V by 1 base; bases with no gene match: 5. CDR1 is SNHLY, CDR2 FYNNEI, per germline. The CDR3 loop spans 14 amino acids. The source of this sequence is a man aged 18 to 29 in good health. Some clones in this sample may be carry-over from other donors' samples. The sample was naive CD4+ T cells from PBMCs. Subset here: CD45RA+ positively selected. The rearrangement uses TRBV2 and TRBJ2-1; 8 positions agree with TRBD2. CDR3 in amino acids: CASSEEVTSGEQFF. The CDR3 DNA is TGTGCCAGCAGTGAAGAGGTAACTAGCGGTGAGCAGTTCTTC. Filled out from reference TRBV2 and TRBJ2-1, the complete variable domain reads EPEVTQTPSHQVTQMGQEVILRCVPISNHLYFYWYRQILGQKVEFLVSFYNNEISEKSEIFDDQFSVERPDGSNFTLKIRSTKLEDSAMYFCASSEEVTSGEQFFGPGTRLTVL.